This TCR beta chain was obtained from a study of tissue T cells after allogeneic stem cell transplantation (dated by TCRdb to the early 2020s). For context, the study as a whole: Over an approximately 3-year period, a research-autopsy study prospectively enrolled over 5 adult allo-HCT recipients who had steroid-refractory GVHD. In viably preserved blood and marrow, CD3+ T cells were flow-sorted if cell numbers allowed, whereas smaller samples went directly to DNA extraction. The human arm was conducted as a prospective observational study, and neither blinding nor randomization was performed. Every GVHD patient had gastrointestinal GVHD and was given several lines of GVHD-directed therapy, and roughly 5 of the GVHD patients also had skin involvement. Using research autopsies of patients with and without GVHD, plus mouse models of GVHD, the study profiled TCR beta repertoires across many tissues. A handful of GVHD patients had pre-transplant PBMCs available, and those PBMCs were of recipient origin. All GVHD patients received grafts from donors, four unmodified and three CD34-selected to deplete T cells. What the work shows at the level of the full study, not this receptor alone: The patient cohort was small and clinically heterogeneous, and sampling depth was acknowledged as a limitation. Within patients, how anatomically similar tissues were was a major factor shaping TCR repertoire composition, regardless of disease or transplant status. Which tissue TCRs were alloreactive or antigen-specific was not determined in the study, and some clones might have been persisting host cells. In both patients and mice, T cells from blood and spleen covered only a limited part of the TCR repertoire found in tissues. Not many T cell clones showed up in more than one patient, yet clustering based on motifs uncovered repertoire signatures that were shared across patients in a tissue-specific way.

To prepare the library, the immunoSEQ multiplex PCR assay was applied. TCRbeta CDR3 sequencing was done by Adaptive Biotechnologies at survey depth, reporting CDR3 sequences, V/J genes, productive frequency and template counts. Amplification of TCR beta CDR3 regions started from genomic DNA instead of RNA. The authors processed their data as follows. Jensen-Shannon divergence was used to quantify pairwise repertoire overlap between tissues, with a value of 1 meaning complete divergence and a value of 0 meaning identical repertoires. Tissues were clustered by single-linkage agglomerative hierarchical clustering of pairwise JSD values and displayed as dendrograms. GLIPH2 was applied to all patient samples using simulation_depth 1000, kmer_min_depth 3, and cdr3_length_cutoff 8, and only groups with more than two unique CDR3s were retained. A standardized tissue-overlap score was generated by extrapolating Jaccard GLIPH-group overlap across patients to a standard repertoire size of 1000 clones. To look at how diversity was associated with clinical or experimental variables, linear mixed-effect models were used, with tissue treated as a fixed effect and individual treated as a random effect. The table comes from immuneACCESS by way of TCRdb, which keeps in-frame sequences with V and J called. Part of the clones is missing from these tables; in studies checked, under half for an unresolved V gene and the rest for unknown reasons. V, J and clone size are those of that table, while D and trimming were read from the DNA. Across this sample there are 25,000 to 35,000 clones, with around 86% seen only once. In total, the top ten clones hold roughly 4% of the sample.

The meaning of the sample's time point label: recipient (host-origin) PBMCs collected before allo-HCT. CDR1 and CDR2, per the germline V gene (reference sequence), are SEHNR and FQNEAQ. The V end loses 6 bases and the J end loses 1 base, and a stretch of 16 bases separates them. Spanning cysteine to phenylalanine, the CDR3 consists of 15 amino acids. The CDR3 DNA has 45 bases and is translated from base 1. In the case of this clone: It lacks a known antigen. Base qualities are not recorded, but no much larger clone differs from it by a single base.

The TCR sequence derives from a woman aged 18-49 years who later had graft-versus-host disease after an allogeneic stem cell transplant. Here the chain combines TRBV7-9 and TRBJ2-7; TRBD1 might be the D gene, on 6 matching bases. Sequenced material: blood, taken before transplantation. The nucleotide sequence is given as TGTGCCAGCAGGCCCCCAGGGGCCGGTTCCTACGAGCAGTACTTC. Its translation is CASRPPGAGSYEQYF.